This T cell receptor beta chain was profiled in a study of response to subunit inactivated influenza vaccine. Study-wide findings and caveats: The authors put forward the suggestion that each seasonal influenza vaccination may bring in only a limited number of new T cells.

Unmatched junction bases numbered 9, after V lost 5 bases and J lost 6 bases. CDR1 and CDR2 from the germline V gene are DFQATT and SNEGSKA (reference sequence). The CDR3 spans 16 residues. Via MiXCR, TCRdb re-called the RT-PCR reads, giving one row per CDR3 protein. This table has 650,000 to 850,000 distinct CDR3 sequences, about 15% appearing once. There are a few counts of this clonotype. No antigen is known for it. This TCR was recovered from a man aged 45-65 years who received an inactivated influenza vaccine. The rearrangement uses TRBV20-1 and TRBJ2-1, with 14 positions matching TRBD2. The sequencing here drew on PBMCs from blood, taken roughly 15 days before vaccination. The CDR3 protein is CSAPGLAGGRGNEQFF. In DNA, the CDR3 is TGCAGTGCTCCAGGACTAGCGGGGGGTAGGGGCAATGAGCAGTTCTTC.